Below, 11 T cell receptor beta chains from the same sample are listed, as sequenced in a study of shared T cell receptors in the human thymus. Sequencing used immunoSEQ multiplex PCR; TCRdb keeps in-frame clones, though not all of them. The data hold about 540,000 clones, with approximately 78% observed a single time. This same sample was also part of a study on human thymus T cells.

Material: thymocytes. These receptors were obtained from a boy younger than two with a congenital heart defect.

The J gene is TRBJ1-2, the V gene TRBV5-1; a possible D gene is TRBD1 (6 bases). Trimming stripped 0 bases from V and 4 bases from J, with 13 bases between. CDR1 is SGHRS and CDR2 is YFSETQ in the germline V gene. The CDR3 has 15 residues. CDR3 bases: TGCGCCAGCAGCTTGGGGCGGGGGCGCAGCTATGGCTACACCTTC. Its protein product is CASSLGRGRSYGYTF.

The V and J genes are TRBV7-6 and TRBJ1-1, with a weak D call TRBD1 (5 bases). The CDR3 runs to 18 residues. The germline V gene encodes CDR1 SGHVS and CDR2 FNYEAQ. Deletions cut 0 bases from V and 7 bases from J, with 24 bases between. CDR3 residues: CASSLAHGLGREGSEAFF. CDR3 DNA: TGTGCCAGCAGCTTAGCGCATGGTCTGGGCAGGGAGGGGAGTGAAGCTTTCTTT.

V and J are TRBV27 and TRBJ2-1; the D gene is possibly TRBD2 (6 bases). The germline V and J ends were trimmed by 3 bases and 5 bases, with 11 bases remaining between them. The CDR3 consists of 14 residues. Germline-derived CDR1 and CDR2 are MNHEY and SMNVEV (reference sequence). The CDR3 DNA reads TGTGCCAGCAGTTTTGTTGTAGCGGACAATGAGCAGTTCTTC. Translating gives CASSFVVADNEQFF.

The chain combines TRBV27 with TRBJ2-1; TRBD2 matches 14 bases. Germline CDR1 reads MNHEY; CDR2 reads SMNVEV (reference sequence). The CDR3 consists of 13 residues. Unmatched junction bases numbered 3, after V lost 9 bases and J lost 8 bases. In nucleotides, the CDR3 is TGTGCCAGTAAGACTAGCGGGAGGGATGAGCAGTTCTTC. The encoded protein is CASKTSGRDEQFF.

The V and J genes are TRBV6-4 and TRBJ1-6; D gene uncertain. CDR1 and CDR2 from the germline V gene are MRHNA and SNTAGT. CDR3 length equals 12 residues. The V and J ends lost 6 bases and 9 bases respectively, with 9 bases between them. The CDR3 coding sequence is TGTGCCAGCAGCCCCGGTGGTTCACCCCTCCACTTT. Translation: CASSPGGSPLHF.

This chain links TRBV9 with TRBJ2-3; tentative D call: TRBD2 (5 bases). The V and J ends lost 2 bases and 7 bases respectively, with 26 bases between them. The CDR3 runs to 18 residues. The germline V gene has CDR1 SGDLS and CDR2 YYNGEE. CDR3 region: CASSVPVPRVTERYTQYF. CDR3 sequence (DNA): TGTGCCAGCAGCGTTCCGGTCCCGAGGGTAACCGAACGTTATACGCAGTATTTT. Full variable domain (rest looked up from reference TRBV9 and TRBJ2-3): DSGVTQTPKHLITATGQRVTLRCSPRSGDLSVYWYQQSLDQGLQFLIQYYNGEERAKGNILERFSAQQFPDLHSELNLSSLELGDSALYFCASSVPVPRVTERYTQYFGPGTRLTVL.

Comment on this clone: Other nucleotide sequences in the sample specify the same CDR3. J is TRBJ2-1 and V is TRBV30; 8 nucleotides line up with TRBD2. In germline, CDR1 is GTSNPN, CDR2 SVGIG (reference sequence). The ends lost 1 base at V and 0 bases at J; junction bases unmatched: 11. CDR3 size: 18 residues. The CDR3 coding sequence is TGTGCCTGGAGTGCTAACCCCTGGCTAGCGGGCTCCTACAATGAGCAGTTCTTC. This codes for CAWSANPWLAGSYNEQFF.

This clone showed up just once. The J gene is TRBJ2-3, the V gene TRBV14, with 10 nucleotides matching TRBD2. The CDR3 sequence is 17 residues long. Unmatched junction bases numbered 7, after V lost 0 bases and J lost 4 bases. Germline V lookup: CDR1 SGHDN, CDR2 FVKESK. Here the CDR3 reads CASSQEGQSGRADTQYF. The CDR3 nucleotides read TGTGCCAGCAGCCAAGAGGGCCAAAGCGGGAGGGCAGATACGCAGTATTTT. Based on the CDR3 plus reference TRBV14 and TRBJ2-3, the full variable domain is EAGVTQFPSHSVIEKGQTVTLRCDPISGHDNLYWYRRVMGKEIKFLLHFVKESKQDESGMPNNRFLAERTGGTYSTLKVQPAELEDSGVYFCASSQEGQSGRADTQYFGPGTRLTVL.

This clone was recorded a few times. The conserved closing phenylalanine or tryptophan is absent in this CDR3, likely reflecting a read error. The DNA is left out, because the CDR3 cannot be placed on it with certainty; the CDR3 is given as TCRdb lists it. The V gene is TRBV7-6, the J gene TRBJ1-2; TRBD1, the D gene given by the table, was not confirmed from the DNA. Germline CDR1 and CDR2: SGHVS and FNYEAQ. 15 amino acids form the CDR3, both terminal residues included. The CDR3 sequence is CATSRFSGTETVPHA.

V usage is TRBV9 and J usage is TRBJ1-5; maybe TRBD1 (6 bases). The germline gives CDR1 SGDLS, CDR2 YYNGEE. CDR3 size: 15 residues. V lost 1 base, J lost 7 bases, and 15 bases lay in between. The chain's CDR3 is CASSVMNRVRQPQHF. The CDR3 nucleotides read TGTGCCAGCAGCGTAATGAACAGGGTCAGGCAGCCCCAGCATTTT. Together with reference TRBV9 and TRBJ1-5, the CDR3 gives the full variable domain: DSGVTQTPKHLITATGQRVTLRCSPRSGDLSVYWYQQSLDQGLQFLIQYYNGEERAKGNILERFSAQQFPDLHSELNLSSLELGDSALYFCASSVMNRVRQPQHFGDGTRLSIL.

The rearrangement links TRBV7-2 to TRBJ2-7, with D perhaps matching TRBD2 (5 bases). Germline CDR1 and CDR2: SGHTA and FQGNSA. CDR3 size: 14 residues. V shed 8 bases and J shed 4 bases, with 18 bases lying between them. The CDR3 loop reads CASAIGAVKYEQYF. The CDR3 nucleotides read TGTGCCAGCGCGATCGGAGCGGTGAAGTACGAGCAGTACTTC.